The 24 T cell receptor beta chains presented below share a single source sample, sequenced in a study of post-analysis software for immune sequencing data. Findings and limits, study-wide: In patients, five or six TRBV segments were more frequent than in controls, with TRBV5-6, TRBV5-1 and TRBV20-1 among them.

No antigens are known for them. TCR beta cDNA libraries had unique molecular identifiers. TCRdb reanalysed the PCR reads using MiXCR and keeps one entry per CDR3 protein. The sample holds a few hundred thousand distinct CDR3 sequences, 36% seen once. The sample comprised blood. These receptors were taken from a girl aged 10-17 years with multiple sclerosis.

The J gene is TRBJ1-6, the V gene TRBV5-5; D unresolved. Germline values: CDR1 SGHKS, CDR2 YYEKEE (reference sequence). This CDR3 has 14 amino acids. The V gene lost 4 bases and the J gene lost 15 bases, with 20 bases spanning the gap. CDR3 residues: CASSVGVREQLLHF. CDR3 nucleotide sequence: TGTGCCAGCAGCGTGGGAGTACGGGAGCAGCTCCTCCACTTT.

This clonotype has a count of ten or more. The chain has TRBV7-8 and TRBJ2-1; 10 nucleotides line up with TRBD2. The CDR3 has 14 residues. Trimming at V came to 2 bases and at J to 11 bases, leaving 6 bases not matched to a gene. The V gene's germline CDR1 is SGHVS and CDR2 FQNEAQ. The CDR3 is CASSLTTSGTKQFF. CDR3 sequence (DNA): TGTGCCAGCAGCTTAACAACTAGCGGGACCAAGCAGTTCTTC.

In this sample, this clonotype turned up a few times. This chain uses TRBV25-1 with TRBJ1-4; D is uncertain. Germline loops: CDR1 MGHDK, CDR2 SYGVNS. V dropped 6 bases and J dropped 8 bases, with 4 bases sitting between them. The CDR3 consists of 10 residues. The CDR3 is CASRHEKLFF. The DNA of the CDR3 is TGTGCCAGCAGGCACGAAAAACTGTTTTTT.

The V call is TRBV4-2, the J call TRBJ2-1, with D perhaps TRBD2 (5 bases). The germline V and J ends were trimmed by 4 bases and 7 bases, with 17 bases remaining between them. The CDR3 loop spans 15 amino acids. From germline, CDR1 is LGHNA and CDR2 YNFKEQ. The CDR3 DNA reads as TGTGCCAGCAGCCCCTCAACGGGAACGGGGAATGAGCAGTTCTTC. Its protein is CASSPSTGTGNEQFF.

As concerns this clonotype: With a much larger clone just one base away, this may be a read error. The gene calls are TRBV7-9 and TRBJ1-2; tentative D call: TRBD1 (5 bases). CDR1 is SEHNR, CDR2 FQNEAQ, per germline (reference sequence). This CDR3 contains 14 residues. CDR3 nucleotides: TGTGCCTGCAGCTTCAAACAGGATAACTATGGCTACACCTTC. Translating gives CACSFKQDNYGYTF.

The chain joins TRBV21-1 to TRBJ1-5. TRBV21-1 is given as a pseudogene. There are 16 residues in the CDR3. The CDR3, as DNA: TGTGCCAGCAGCAAAGTACGGACGGATAGCAATCAGCCCCAGCATTTT. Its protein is CASSKVRTDSNQPQHF.

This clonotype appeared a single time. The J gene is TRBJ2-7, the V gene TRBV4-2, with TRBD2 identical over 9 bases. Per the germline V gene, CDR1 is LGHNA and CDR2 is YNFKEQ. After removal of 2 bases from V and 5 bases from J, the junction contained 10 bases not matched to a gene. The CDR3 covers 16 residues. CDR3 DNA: TGTGCCAGCAGCCAACACTTAGCGGGAGCAATGAACGAGCAGTACTTC. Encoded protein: CASSQHLAGAMNEQYF.

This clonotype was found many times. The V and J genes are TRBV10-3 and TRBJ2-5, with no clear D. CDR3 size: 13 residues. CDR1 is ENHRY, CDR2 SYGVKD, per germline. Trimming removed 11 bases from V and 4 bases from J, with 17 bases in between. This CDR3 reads CAASTAEGETQYF. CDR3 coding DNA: TGTGCCGCCTCCACGGCGGAAGGAGAGACCCAGTACTTC.

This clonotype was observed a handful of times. CDR3 sequence: CASSFGPSGSEQYF. Here the CDR3 DNA reads TGCGCCAGCAGCTTTGGGCCTAGCGGGAGCGAGCAGTACTTC. The chain combines TRBV5-1 with TRBJ2-7; 10 nucleotides agree with TRBD2. V lost 2 bases, J lost 6 bases, and 5 bases stayed unmatched. CDR1 and CDR2 from the germline V gene are SGHRS and YFSETQ. The CDR3 has 14 amino acids.

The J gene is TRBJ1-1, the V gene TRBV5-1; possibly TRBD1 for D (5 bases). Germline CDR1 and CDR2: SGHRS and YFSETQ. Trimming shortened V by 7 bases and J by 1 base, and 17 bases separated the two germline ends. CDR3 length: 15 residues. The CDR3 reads CASGSGAIKNTEAFF. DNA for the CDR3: TGCGCCAGCGGCTCCGGGGCCATAAAGAACACTGAAGCTTTCTTT. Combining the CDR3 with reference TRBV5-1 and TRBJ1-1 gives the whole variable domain KAGVTQTPRYLIKTRGQQVTLSCSPISGHRSVSWYQQTPGQGLQFLFEYFSETQRNKGNFPGRFSGRQFSNSRSEMNVSTLELGDSALYLCASGSGAIKNTEAFFGQGTRLTVV.

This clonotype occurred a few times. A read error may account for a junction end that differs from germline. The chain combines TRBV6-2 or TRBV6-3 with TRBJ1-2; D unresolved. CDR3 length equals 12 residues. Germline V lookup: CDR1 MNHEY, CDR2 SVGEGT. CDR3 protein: CASSAFNHGYTF. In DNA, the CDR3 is TGTGCCAGCTCGGCCTTTAACCATGGCTACACCTTC.

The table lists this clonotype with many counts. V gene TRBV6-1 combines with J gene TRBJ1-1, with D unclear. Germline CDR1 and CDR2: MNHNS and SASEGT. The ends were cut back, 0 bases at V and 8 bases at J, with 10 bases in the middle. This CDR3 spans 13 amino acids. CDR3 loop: CASSEAPLTEAFF. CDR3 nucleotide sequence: TGTGCCAGCAGTGAAGCGCCACTGACAGAAGCTTTCTTT.

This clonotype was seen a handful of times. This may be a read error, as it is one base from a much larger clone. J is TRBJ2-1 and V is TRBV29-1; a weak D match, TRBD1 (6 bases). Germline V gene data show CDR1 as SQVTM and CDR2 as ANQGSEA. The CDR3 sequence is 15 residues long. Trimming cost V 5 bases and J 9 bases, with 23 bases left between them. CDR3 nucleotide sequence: TGCAGCGTTCGGGCCAGCAGGGGAACCCTGGGTGAGCAGTTCTTC. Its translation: CSVRASRGTLGEQFF.

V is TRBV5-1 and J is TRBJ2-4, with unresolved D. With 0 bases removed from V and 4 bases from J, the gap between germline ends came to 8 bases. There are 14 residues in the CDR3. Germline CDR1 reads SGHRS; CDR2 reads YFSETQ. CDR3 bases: TGCGCCAGCAGCTTGGGGGATGGGAAAAACATTCAGTACTTC. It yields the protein CASSLGDGKNIQYF.

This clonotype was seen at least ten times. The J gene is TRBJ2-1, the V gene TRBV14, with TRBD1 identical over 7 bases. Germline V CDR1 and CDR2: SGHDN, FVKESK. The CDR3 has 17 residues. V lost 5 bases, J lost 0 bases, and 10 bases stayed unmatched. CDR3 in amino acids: CASSTSRRGSSYNEQFF. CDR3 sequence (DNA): TGTGCCAGCAGCACGTCTCGCAGGGGGTCCTCCTACAATGAGCAGTTCTTC.

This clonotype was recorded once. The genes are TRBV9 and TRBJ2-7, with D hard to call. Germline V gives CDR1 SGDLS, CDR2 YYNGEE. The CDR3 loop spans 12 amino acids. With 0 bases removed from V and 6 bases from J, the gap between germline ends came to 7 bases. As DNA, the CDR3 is TGTGCCAGCAGCGTAGCTGATAGCGAGCAGTACGTC. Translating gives CASSVADSEQYV.

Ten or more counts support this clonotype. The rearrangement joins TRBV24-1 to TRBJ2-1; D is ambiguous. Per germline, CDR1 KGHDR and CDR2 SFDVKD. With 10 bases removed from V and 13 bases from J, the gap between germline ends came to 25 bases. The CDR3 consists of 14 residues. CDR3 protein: CATAPTWASESQFF. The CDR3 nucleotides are TGTGCCACAGCTCCAACGTGGGCCAGCGAGAGCCAGTTCTTC.

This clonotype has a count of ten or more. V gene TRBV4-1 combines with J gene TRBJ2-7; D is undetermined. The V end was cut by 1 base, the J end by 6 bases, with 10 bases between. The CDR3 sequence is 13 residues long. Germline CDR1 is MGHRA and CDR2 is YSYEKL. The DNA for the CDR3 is TGCGCCAGCAGCCAAGTGGCGGTGGGCGAGCAGTACTTC. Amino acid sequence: CASSQVAVGEQYF.

Written as DNA, the CDR3 is TGCAGCGCCTCGGGACAGTTGAACACTGAAGCTTTCTTT. Translating it yields CSASGQLNTEAFF. The chain uses TRBV29-1 and TRBJ1-1; 7 bases align to TRBD1. There are 13 residues in the CDR3. Germline V gives CDR1 SQVTM, CDR2 ANQGSEA. Unmatched junction bases numbered 5, after V lost 7 bases and J lost 0 bases.

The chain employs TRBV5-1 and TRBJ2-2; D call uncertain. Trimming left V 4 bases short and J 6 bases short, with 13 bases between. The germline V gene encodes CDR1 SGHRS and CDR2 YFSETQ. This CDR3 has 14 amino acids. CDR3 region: CASSLGPLAGELFF. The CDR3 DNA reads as TGCGCCAGCAGCCTGGGCCCCCTGGCCGGGGAGCTGTTTTTT.

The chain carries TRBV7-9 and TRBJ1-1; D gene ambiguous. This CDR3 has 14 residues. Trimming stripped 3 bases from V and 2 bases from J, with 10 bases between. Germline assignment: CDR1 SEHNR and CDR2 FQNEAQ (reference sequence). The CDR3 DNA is TGTGCCAGCAGCTTTGAGGGTCCAAACACTGAAGCTTTCTTT. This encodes CASSFEGPNTEAFF.

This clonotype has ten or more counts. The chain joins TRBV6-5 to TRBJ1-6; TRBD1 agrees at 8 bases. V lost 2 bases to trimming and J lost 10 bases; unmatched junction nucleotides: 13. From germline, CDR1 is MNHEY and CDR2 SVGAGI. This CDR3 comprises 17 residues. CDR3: CASSYRRNIPGGSPLHF. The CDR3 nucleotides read TGTGCCAGCAGTTACCGAAGAAACATCCCAGGGGGCTCACCCCTCCACTTT.

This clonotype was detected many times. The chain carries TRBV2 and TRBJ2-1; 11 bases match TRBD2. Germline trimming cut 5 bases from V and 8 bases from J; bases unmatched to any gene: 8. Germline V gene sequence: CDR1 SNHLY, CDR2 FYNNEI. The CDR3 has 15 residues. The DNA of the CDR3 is TGTGCCAGCAGTCCAACTAGCGGGAGCAGAGATGAGCAGTTCTTC. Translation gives CASSPTSGSRDEQFF.

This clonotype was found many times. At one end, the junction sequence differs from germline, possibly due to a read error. CDR3 DNA: TGTGCCAGCAGCTTAGCGGGAGGAGGGGAGACCCAGTACTTC. This translates into CASSLAGGGETQYF. V is TRBV12-3 or TRBV12-4 and J is TRBJ2-5; 10 positions agree with TRBD2. The CDR3 has 14 residues.